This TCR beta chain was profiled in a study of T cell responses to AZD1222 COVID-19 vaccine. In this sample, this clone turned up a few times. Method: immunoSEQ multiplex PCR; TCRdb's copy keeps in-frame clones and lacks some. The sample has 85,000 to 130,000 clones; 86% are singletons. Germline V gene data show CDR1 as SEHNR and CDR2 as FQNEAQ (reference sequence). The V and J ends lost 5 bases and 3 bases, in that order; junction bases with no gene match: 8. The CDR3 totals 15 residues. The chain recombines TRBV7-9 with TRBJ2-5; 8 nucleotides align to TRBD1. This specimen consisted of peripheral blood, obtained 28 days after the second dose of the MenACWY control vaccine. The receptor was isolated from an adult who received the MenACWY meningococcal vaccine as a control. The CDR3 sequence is CASSPRTGMEETQYF. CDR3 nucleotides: TGTGCCAGCAGCCCCCGGACAGGGATGGAAGAGACCCAGTACTTC.